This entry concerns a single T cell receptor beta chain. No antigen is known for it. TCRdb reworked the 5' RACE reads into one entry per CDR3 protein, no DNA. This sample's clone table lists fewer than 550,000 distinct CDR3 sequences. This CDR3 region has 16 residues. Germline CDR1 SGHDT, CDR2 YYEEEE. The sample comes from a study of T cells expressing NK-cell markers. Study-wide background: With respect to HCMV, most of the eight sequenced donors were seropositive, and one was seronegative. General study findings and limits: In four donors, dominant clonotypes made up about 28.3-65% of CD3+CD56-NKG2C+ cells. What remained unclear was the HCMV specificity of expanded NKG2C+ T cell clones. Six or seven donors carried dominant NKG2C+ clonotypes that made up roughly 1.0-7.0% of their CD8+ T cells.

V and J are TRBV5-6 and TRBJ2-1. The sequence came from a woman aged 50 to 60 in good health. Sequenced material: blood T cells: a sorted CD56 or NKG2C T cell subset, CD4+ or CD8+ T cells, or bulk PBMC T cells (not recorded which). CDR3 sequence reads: CASSFIRMSSYNEQFF.